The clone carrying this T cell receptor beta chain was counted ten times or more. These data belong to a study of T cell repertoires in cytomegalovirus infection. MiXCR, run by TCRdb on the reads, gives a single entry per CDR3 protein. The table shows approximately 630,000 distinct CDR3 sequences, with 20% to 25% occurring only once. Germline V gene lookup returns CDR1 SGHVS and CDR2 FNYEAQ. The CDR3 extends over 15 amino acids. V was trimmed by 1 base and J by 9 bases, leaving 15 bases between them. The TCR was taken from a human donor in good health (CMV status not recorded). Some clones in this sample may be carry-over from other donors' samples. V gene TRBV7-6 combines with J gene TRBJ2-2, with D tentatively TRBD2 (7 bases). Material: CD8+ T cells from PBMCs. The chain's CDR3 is CASSLEGGSQRELFF. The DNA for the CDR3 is TGTGCCAGCAGCTTAGAGGGGGGGTCACAGCGGGAGCTGTTTTTT.